There are many counts of the clone carrying this T cell receptor (beta chain). What it binds is unknown. The entry originates in a study of T cells in Graves' hyperthyroidism and ophthalmopathy. Ophthalmopathy patients had moderate-to-severe active disease, CAS ≥3, NOSPECS ≥4, and disease duration under 3 months. PBMCs stemmed from over 7.5 ml fresh peripheral blood. General observations from the study: Stable hyperthyroidism and ophthalmopathy were separated using 13 V-J signatures. Ophthalmopathy, as predicted by the model, came a median about seven months after the prediction.

Researchers amplified the TCR beta CDR3 regions from RNA transcripts. The primer set for the first-round RT-PCR of the TCR CDR3 was HTBI. TCRdb recomputed calls from the multiplex PCR reads with MiXCR, one row per CDR3 protein. The table includes hundreds of thousands of distinct CDR3 sequences, approximately 14% detected once. This TCR derives from a woman aged 40-49 years with Graves' ophthalmopathy. Sequencing was done on a sample of blood.

The CDR3 loop reads CASSPSALAKNIQYF. The DNA of the CDR3 is TGTGCCAGTAGTCCCTCCGCTCTAGCCAAAAACATTCAGTACTTC. This chain uses TRBV19 with TRBJ2-4; D unresolved. Germline values: CDR1 LNHDA, CDR2 SQIVND (reference sequence). This CDR3 is 15 amino acids long. V dropped 5 bases and J dropped 0 bases, with 11 bases sitting between them.